The source of this T cell receptor beta chain is a study of CD8+ T cells in alopecia areata. General study findings and limits: Lesional scalp, notably in alopecia totalis/universalis, had clonality above that of normal scalp. Persistence of many expanded lesional clones was seen in scalp and blood during tofacitinib.

This sample's treatment: oral pan-JAK inhibitor, 5-10 mg twice daily. V lost 4 bases, J lost 5 bases, and 5 bases stayed unmatched. CDR1 is SGHRS and CDR2 is YFSETQ in the germline V gene. The CDR3 sequence is 15 residues long. In each case, RNA was isolated and then reverse transcribed into cDNA as the sequencing template. The method was immunoSEQ multiplex PCR; TCRdb's version includes in-frame clones alone and lacks a portion of them. The sample holds about 200,000 clones, 55% to 75% seen once. A remark on this clone: Antigen unknown.

This TCR derives from a human donor with alopecia areata. The V call is TRBV5-1, the J call TRBJ2-5; 13 bases agree with TRBD2. The source was CD4+ T cells sorted from blood, collected at week 24, from a patient treated with tofacitinib. The CDR3 reads CASSRGTSGTETQYF. The CDR3 DNA reads as TGCGCCAGCAGCCGGGGGACTAGCGGGACCGAGACCCAGTACTTC.